The following is a TCR beta chain sequence with its context. The data originate from a study of OX40 agonist ivuxolimab in advanced cancers. The data were produced by immunoSEQ multiplex PCR, yet TCRdb's version contains in-frame clones alone and is incomplete. The repertoire includes tens of thousands of clones, 65% to 85% of them detected once, and 9.5% to 13% sits in the top ten. From germline, CDR1 is SGHTA and CDR2 FQGNSA. The CDR3 loop spans 14 amino acids. V shed 8 bases, J shed 8 bases, and the junction held 14 bases outside the gene matches. The V gene is TRBV7-2, the J gene TRBJ1-2; 7 nucleotides line up with TRBD1. The clonotype originates from an adult with an advanced solid tumor such as melanoma, head and neck, liver or kidney cancer. The specimen comprised CD4+ or CD8+ T cells sorted from blood, sampled in a trial of the OX40 agonist ivuxolimab. This CDR3 reads CASSLGDRAQGYTF. The CDR3 bases are TGTGCCAGCTCCCTCGGAGACAGGGCGCAAGGCTACACCTTC. The full variable domain, its missing parts supplied by reference TRBV7-2 and TRBJ1-2, is GAGVSQSPSNKVTEKGKDVELRCDPISGHTALYWYRQSLGQGLEFLIYFQGNSAPDKSGLPSDRFSAERTGGSVSTLTIQRTQQEDSAVYLCASSLGDRAQGYTFGSGTRLTVV.